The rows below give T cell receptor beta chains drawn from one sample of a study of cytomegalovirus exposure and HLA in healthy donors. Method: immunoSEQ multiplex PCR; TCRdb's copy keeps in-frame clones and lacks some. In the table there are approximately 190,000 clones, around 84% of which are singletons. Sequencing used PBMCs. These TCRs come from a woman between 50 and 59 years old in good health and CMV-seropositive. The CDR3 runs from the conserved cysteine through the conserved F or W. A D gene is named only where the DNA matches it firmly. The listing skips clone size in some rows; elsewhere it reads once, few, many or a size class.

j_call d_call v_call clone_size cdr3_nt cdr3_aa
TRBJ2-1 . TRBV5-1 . TGCGCCAGCAAGCTCGAGCGGCTCTACAATGAGCAGTTCTTC CASKLERLYNEQFF
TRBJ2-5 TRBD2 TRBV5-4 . TGTGCCAGCAGCCGTCCCCCTCAGCGGGGGGTCGTTGAGACCCAGTACTTC CASSRPPQRGVVETQYF
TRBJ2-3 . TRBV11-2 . TGTGCCAGCAGCGAAACAAGCGCGGATACGCAGTATTTT CASSETSADTQYF
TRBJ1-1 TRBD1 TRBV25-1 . TGTGCCAGCAGTGGGCACTTCGGGACAGGGACGAACACTGAAGCTTTCTTT CASSGHFGTGTNTEAFF
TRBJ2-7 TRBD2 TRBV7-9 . TGTGCCAGCAGCCCACGAGGGACTAGCGGGGGGGCAGGACACTTC CASSPRGTSGGAGHF
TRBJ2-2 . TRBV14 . TGTGCCAGCAGCCAAGATCTAGTAAACACCGGGGAGCTGTTTTTT CASSQDLVNTGELFF
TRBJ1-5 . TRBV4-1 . TGCGCCAGCAGCCAAGAGGGTCCCCTAGGCAATCAGCCCCAGCATTTT CASSQEGPLGNQPQHF
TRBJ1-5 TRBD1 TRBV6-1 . TGTGCCAGCGGGACAGGGGGCACCCAGCCCCAGCATTTT CASGTGGTQPQHF
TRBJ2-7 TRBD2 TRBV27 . TGTGCCAGCAGCCTGACTAGCGGGGGGTCCTACGAGCAGTACTTC CASSLTSGGSYEQYF
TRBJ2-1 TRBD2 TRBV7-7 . TGTGCTAGCAGCGCCGGACTAGCGGACAATGAGCAGTTCTTC CASSAGLADNEQFF
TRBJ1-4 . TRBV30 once TGTGCCTGGAGTGGGGGGGGCAGGGATGAAAAACTGTTTTTT CAWSGGGRDEKLFF
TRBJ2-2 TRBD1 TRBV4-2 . TGTGCCAGCAGCCAAGAACCGACAGGGGGCTTTGGCGGGGAGCTGTTTTTT CASSQEPTGGFGGELFF
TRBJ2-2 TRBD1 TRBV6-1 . TGTGCCAGCAGACAGGGGCGCACCGGGGAGCTGTTTTTT CASRQGRTGELFF
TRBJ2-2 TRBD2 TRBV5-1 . TGCGCCAGCAGCACTAGCGGGGGGGCCTCCGGGGAGCTGTTTTTT CASSTSGGASGELFF
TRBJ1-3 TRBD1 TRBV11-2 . TGTGCCAGCAGCTTGACAGGGGCCCGTTCTGGAAACACCATATATTTT CASSLTGARSGNTIYF
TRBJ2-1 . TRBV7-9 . TGTTCCAGCAGGGGGGCCAACTACAATGAGCAGTTCTTC CSSRGANYNEQFF
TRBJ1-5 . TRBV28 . TGTGCCAACTCCGGGGGGACGGGGCGGAATCAGCCCCAGCATTTT CANSGGTGRNQPQHF
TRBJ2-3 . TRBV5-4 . TGTGCCAGCAGCTTGGGAGGCGTACCAACAGATACGCAGTATTTT CASSLGGVPTDTQYF
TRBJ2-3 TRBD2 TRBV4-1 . TGTGCCAGCAGCCAAGCGGGCGGGGGGGGAGAAGATACGCAGTATTTT CASSQAGGGGEDTQYF
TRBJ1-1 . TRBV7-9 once TGTGCCAGCAGCTTAGACACAGTGAACACTGAAGCTTTCTTT CASSLDTVNTEAFF
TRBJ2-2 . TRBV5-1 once TGCGCCAGCAGCTTGTCATCAGGGGCGCCCACCGGGGAGCTGTTTTTT CASSLSSGAPTGELFF
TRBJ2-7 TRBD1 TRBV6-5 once TGTGCCAGCAGTGTTCAGGACAGGGTCTACGAGCAGTACTTC CASSVQDRVYEQYF
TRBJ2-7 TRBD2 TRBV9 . TGTGCCAGCAGCGCCTCTAGCGGGGTTCCCTACGAGCAGTACTTC CASSASSGVPYEQYF
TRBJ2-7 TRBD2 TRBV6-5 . TGTGCCACCCTAGCGGATACCTCCTACGAGCAGTACTTC CATLADTSYEQYF
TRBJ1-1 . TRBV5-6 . TGTGCCAGCAGTCCCCAGGCGTCAGGGAGGGGAGAAGCTTTCTTT CASSPQASGRGEAFF
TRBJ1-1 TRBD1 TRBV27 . TGTGCCAGCAGTTTCTCCACAGGGGTGGAAGCTTTCTTT CASSFSTGVEAFF
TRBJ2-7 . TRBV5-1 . TGCGCCAGCAGCTTGGGGGGACAAACCGAGCAGTACTTC CASSLGGQTEQYF
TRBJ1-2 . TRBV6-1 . TGTGCCAGCGGACATAAGATTAACTATGGCTACACCTTC CASGHKINYGYTF
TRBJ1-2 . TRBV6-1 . TGTGCCAGCAAGGCGCGCCAGACACACTATGGCTACACCTTC CASKARQTHYGYTF
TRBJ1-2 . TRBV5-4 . TGTGCCAGCAGCTTAAGGGGTGTGGACTATGGCTACACCTTC CASSLRGVDYGYTF
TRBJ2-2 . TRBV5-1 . TGCGCCAGCAGCTTACGGTCGAACACCGGGGAGCTGTTTTTT CASSLRSNTGELFF
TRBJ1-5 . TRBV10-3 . TGTGCCATCAGTGACCGGGGAAGGGAGCCCCAGCATTTT CAISDRGREPQHF
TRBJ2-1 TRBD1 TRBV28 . TGTGCCAGCAGCCCCCGGGGACAGGTGGTTGATGAGCAGTTCTTC CASSPRGQVVDEQFF
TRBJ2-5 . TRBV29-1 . TGCAGCGTTGACGCCCAGGGGAAGACCCAGTACTTC CSVDAQGKTQYF
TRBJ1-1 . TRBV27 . TGTGCCAGCAGTTTGCGACCCGACAGGCCCACTGAAGCTTTCTTT CASSLRPDRPTEAFF
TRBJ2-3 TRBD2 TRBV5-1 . TGCGCCAGCAGCCGGGCGACTAGCGGGGGGGCCTTGGATACGCAGTATTTT CASSRATSGGALDTQYF
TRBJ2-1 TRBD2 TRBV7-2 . TGTGCCAGCAGCGAGATAGCGGGGGGGCGAGGGCAGTTCTTC CASSEIAGGRGQFF
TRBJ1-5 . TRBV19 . TGTGCCAGTAGTCCCCTTGGGGACAAAAATCAGCCCCAGCATTTT CASSPLGDKNQPQHF
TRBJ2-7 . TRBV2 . TGTGCCAGCAGCGGGACACGGTACGAGCAGTACTTC CASSGTRYEQYF
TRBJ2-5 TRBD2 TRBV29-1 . TGCAGCGTAGCCGGGACTAGCGGGGGTTCGGAGTACTTC CSVAGTSGGSEYF
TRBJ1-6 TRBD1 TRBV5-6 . TGTGCCAGCAGCTTGGCGGGGACAGGGTTGGCCAATTCGCCCCTCCACTTT CASSLAGTGLANSPLHF
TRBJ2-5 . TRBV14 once TGTGCCAGCAGCCACGGCCCCAGGGGTGGCCAAGAGACCCAGTACTTC CASSHGPRGGQETQYF
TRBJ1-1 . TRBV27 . TGTGCCAGCAGTTCGGGATTTACGAACACTGAAGCTTTCTTT CASSSGFTNTEAFF
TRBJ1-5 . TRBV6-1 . TGTGCCAGCAGTGCCGCGACGGGAAGGGTCCAGCATTTT CASSAATGRVQHF
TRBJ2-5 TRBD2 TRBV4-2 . TGTGCCAGCAGCCAATTAGGGATCTCAGCGGGACTCCAAGAGACCCAGTACTTC CASSQLGISAGLQETQYF
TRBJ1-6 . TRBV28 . TGTGCCAGCAGGCGGGCAGGTGGCCATTCACCCCTCCACTTT CASRRAGGHSPLHF
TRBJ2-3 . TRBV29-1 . TGCAGCGTTGATAGAGGGGGAGACACAGATACGCAGTATTTT CSVDRGGDTDTQYF
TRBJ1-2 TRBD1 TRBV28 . TGTGCCAGCAGTTTAGAGTCGACAGGGGGCTATGGCTACACCTTC CASSLESTGGYGYTF
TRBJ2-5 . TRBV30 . TGTGCCTGGGGACAGTTTGGCGAGACCCAGTACTTC CAWGQFGETQYF
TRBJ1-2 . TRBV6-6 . TGTGCCAGCAGTTACGGGGGCTCCTATGGCTACACCTTC CASSYGGSYGYTF
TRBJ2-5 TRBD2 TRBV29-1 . TGCAGCGTTGTTCTAGCGGGGGAATCCCAAGAGACCCAGTACTTC CSVVLAGESQETQYF
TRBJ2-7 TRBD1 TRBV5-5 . TGTGCCAGCAGCTTGGTGATGGGACAGGGACACGAGCAGTACTTC CASSLVMGQGHEQYF
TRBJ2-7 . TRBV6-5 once TGTGCCAGCAGTTACCGGGAGTTCAACGAGCAGTACTTC CASSYREFNEQYF
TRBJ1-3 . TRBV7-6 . TGTGCCAGCAGCCCCGGCGGACAGCAATGGAACACCATATATTTT CASSPGGQQWNTIYF
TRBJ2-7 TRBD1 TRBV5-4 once TGTGCCAGCGGTCGGACAGGGCGAGACTACGAGCAGTACTTC CASGRTGRDYEQYF
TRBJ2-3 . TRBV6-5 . TGTGCCAGCAAAACCGAGGAGGATACGCAGTATTTT CASKTEEDTQYF
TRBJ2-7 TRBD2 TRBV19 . TGTGCCAGTAGTGAGCGGGACCGACCCTACGAGCAGTACTTC CASSERDRPYEQYF
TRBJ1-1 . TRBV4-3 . TGCGCCAGCAGCCAAGATAAATCGGGGGTAGTCGAAGCTTTCTTT CASSQDKSGVVEAFF